This T cell receptor (beta chain) was sequenced for a study of cytomegalovirus exposure and HLA in healthy donors. Turning to the study itself: There were 100 million to 130 million unique TCR beta sequences, drawn from some 180 million T cells, in an earlier analysis. In terms of ancestry, the Caucasian-associated cluster contained more than 65% of the 300 to 400 genotyped donors. Study-level points and caveats: A later analysis, which compared TCR beta chains of equal frequency, found the HLA-associated ones more clonally expanded. Some V segments, TRBV6-2 and TRBV6-3 among them, were indistinguishable and were therefore excluded.

CDR1 and CDR2 from the germline V gene are LGHNA and YNFKEQ. Germline trimming cut 4 bases from V and 8 bases from J; bases unmatched to any gene: 8. This CDR3 has 15 amino acids. This clone was found a few times. What it binds is not known. The primer mix had 60 Vbeta and 13 Jbeta primers. Data came from immunoSEQ multiplex PCR; TCRdb stores just in-frame clones and leaves some out. The sample comprises 100,000 to 150,000 clones, just under 75% of which are singletons, and 5.5% to 8.5% rests with the top ten. The TCR originated in a man in his forties in good health and CMV-seropositive. The rearrangement uses TRBV4-2 and TRBJ2-1; 10 bases map to TRBD2. What was sequenced was PBMCs. CDR3 in amino acids: CASSPKRGGIDEQFF. CDR3 bases: TGTGCCAGCAGCCCCAAGCGGGGGGGCATAGATGAGCAGTTCTTC.